Listed below are T cell receptor beta chains from one sample, sequenced in a study of beta chain features in type 1 diabetes. Clones were read by immunoSEQ multiplex PCR, and TCRdb kept only the in-frame ones, dropping some. The sample records approximately 170,000 clones, 7% to 9% being singletons. Sequencing used central memory CD4+ T cells from blood. These receptors were obtained from a man aged 18 to 30 with type 1 diabetes. The CDR3 runs from the conserved cysteine through the conserved F or W. A D gene is named only where the DNA matches it firmly. Rows may omit the clone size; those that give it use once, few, many or a size class.

D,size,V,J,DNA,CDR3
.,few,TRBV5-1,TRBJ1-1,TGCGCCAGCAGCACCGGGACTGGGGGGACTGAAGCTTTCTTT,CASSTGTGGTEAFF
TRBD2,.,TRBV11-2,TRBJ2-7,TGTGCCAGCAGCTTCTTCAGGGAGGGCGAGCAGTACTTC,CASSFFREGEQYF
TRBD1,.,TRBV18,TRBJ2-1,TGTGCCAGCTCAGCTGCAGGGGGCAGTGAGCAGTTCTTC,CASSAAGGSEQFF
.,few,TRBV6-1,TRBJ2-5,TGTGCCAGCAGCCAACAGGCATCGGAAGAGACCCAGTACTTC,CASSQQASEETQYF
TRBD1,.,TRBV29-1,TRBJ2-1,TGCAGCGTCTCAGGACAGGGGTGGCAGTTCTTC,CSVSGQGWQFF
.,many,TRBV28,TRBJ2-4,TGTGCCAGTGGGCTGGGGGCTGTCCAGTCCAAAAACATTCAGTACTTC,CASGLGAVQSKNIQYF
.,.,TRBV28,TRBJ2-3,TGTGCCAGCAGTCTGGGTTCAAGCCCAGGAACAGATACGCAGTATTTT,CASSLGSSPGTDTQYF
.,few,TRBV21-1,TRBJ2-7,TGTGCCAGCAGCAAGAGCGGAATAACCTACGAGCAGTACTTC,CASSKSGITYEQYF
.,.,TRBV5-6,TRBJ1-1,TGTGCCAGCAGTCAGATTAACCGCGTCAGGACTGAAGCTTTCTTT,CASSQINRVRTEAFF
.,few,TRBV5-1,TRBJ2-3,TGCGCCAGCAGCTTTCAGGCAGCTAGCACAGATACGCAGTATTTT,CASSFQAASTDTQYF
TRBD2,few,TRBV29-1,TRBJ2-7,TGCAGCGTTGCTAGCGGGGGGCGTTACGAGCAGTACTTC,CSVASGGRYEQYF
TRBD1,few,TRBV30,TRBJ2-3,TGTGCCTGGAGTGACGGACAGGGTGAGGATACGCAGTATTTT,CAWSDGQGEDTQYF
TRBD1,few,TRBV18,TRBJ2-7,TGTGCCAGCTCACCACAGAGGACAGGGGTGGCCTACGAGCAGTACTTC,CASSPQRTGVAYEQYF
TRBD2,few,TRBV10-2,TRBJ2-1,TGCGCCAGCAGTGAGACTAGCGAGCACAATGAGCAGTTCTTC,CASSETSEHNEQFF
TRBD2,many,TRBV5-1,TRBJ2-1,TGCGCCAGCGGTTTATTAGCGGGGTTCAATGAGCAGTTCTTC,CASGLLAGFNEQFF
.,few,TRBV20-1,TRBJ1-1,TGCAGCGGGACACCAAACACTGAAGCTTTCTTT,CSGTPNTEAFF
.,.,TRBV18,TRBJ2-7,TGTGCCAGCTCACCTTCTCTGTCGGGGTCCTACGAGCAGTACTTC,CASSPSLSGSYEQYF
.,.,TRBV7-7,TRBJ2-7,TGTGCCAGCAGCTTAAGGGGTATCCCCTACGAGCAGTACTTC,CASSLRGIPYEQYF
.,.,TRBV25-1,TRBJ2-7,TGTGCCAGCAGTCAGGTTTACGAGCAGTACTTC,CASSQVYEQYF
.,few,TRBV6-6,TRBJ1-2,TGTGCCAGCAGTTTCGAAGGGGGCTATGGCTACACCTTC,CASSFEGGYGYTF
TRBD1,few,TRBV7-9,TRBJ2-1,TGTGCCAGCAGCTTGGACAGGGGTTTTTACAATGAGCAGTTCTTC,CASSLDRGFYNEQFF
.,.,TRBV19,TRBJ2-5,TGTGCCAGTAGTGCCCGGGAGCTGGGAGAGACCCAGTACTTC,CASSARELGETQYF
TRBD2,.,TRBV7-2,TRBJ2-5,TGTGCCAGCAGCCAATGGGGCGGGAGGGAGGAGACCCAGTACTTC,CASSQWGGREETQYF
TRBD1,few,TRBV30,TRBJ1-1,TGTGTCTACCGGGACAGGGCTTACACTGAAGCTTTCTTT,CVYRDRAYTEAFF
.,.,TRBV5-1,TRBJ2-5,TGCGCCAGCAGCTTGCTGCGGGTACAAGAGACCCAGTACTTC,CASSLLRVQETQYF
TRBD1,.,TRBV19,TRBJ2-7,TGTGCCAGTAGTATCATCCCGGACAGGGGGCCTCACGAGCAGTACTTC,CASSIIPDRGPHEQYF
.,few,TRBV5-1,TRBJ1-1,TGCGCCAGCAGCTTGGGGGGGACTTCGAACACTGAAGCTTTCTTT,CASSLGGTSNTEAFF
TRBD2,.,TRBV7-9,TRBJ2-6,TGTGCCAGCAGCTTTGCGGGGGGGGCTGGGGCCAACGTCCTGACTTTC,CASSFAGGAGANVLTF
.,.,TRBV9,TRBJ2-1,TGTGCCAGCAACCTAGTAGGGGGGAGGGGTGAGCAGTTCTTC,CASNLVGGRGEQFF
.,few,TRBV5-1,TRBJ2-1,TGCGCCAGCAGTCAGTACAATGAGCAGTTCTTC,CASSQYNEQFF
TRBD2,.,TRBV6-1,TRBJ2-1,TGTGCCAGCGGGCGAGCGGGGGCTGGTGAGCAGTTCTTC,CASGRAGAGEQFF
TRBD1,few,TRBV7-2,TRBJ2-3,TGTGCCAGCAGCCGAGGGACAGGTCGCACAGATACGCAGTATTTT,CASSRGTGRTDTQYF
.,.,TRBV28,TRBJ2-5,TGTGCCAGCAGCACTCAGGGCGGAAAAGAGACCCAGTACTTC,CASSTQGGKETQYF
TRBD2,.,TRBV5-1,TRBJ2-5,TGCGCCAGCCAGACTAGCGGGAGGCAGACAGAGACCCAGTACTTC,CASQTSGRQTETQYF
TRBD1,few,TRBV7-2,TRBJ1-4,TGTGCCAGCAGCGCCTTCTTAACGGGCGGACAGGGGAATGAAAAACTGTTTTTT,CASSAFLTGGQGNEKLFF